The next 17 T cell receptor beta chains were all read from a single sample in a study of T cells in localized non-small cell lung cancer. TCRdb keeps only in-frame clones here, not all; method: immunoSEQ multiplex PCR. The table has around 33,000 clones, about 83% seen once; the top ten hold less than 8.5%. The material sequenced was peripheral blood, taken before any cancer treatment. These receptors originate from a woman aged 35 to 70 with stage I lung adenocarcinoma.

This chain uses TRBV6-1 with TRBJ2-7; no clear D. CDR3 size: 11 residues. Germline CDR1 MNHNS, CDR2 SASEGT. Trimming cost V 2 bases and J 3 bases, with 2 bases left between them. DNA of the CDR3: TGTGCCAGCAGTGAATTCTACGAGCAGTACTTC. It specifies CASSEFYEQYF.

The chain recombines TRBV19 with TRBJ2-2; D is undetermined. The V end was cut by 4 bases, the J end by 3 bases, with 0 bases between. The CDR3 contains 11 residues. CDR1 LNHDA and CDR2 SQIVND come from the germline V gene (reference sequence). The CDR3: CASSNTGELFF. CDR3 coding DNA: TGTGCCAGTAGTAACACCGGGGAGCTGTTTTTT.

The chain employs TRBV11-2 and TRBJ2-7; 8 nucleotides line up with TRBD1. The germline V gene has CDR1 SGHAT and CDR2 FQNNGV. The CDR3 covers 17 residues. J gave up 4 bases and V 1 base, and 12 bases lay outside the gene matches. The CDR3: CASSLAGTGRQRYEQYF. CDR3 DNA sequence: TGTGCCAGCAGCTTAGCCGGGACAGGTCGCCAAAGGTACGAGCAGTACTTC.

The J gene is TRBJ1-6, the V gene TRBV7-9; D is perhaps TRBD1 (5 bases). The CDR3 length is 15 residues. V lost 1 base, J lost 7 bases, and 11 bases lay in between. Germline V lookup: CDR1 SEHNR, CDR2 FQNEAQ (reference sequence). This CDR3 reads CASSLDGRVNSPLHF. The CDR3 nucleotides read TGTGCCAGCAGCTTAGATGGCAGGGTCAATTCACCCCTCCACTTT.

V gene TRBV28 combines with J gene TRBJ1-4, with D maybe TRBD1 (6 bases). V was clipped by 7 bases and J by 0 bases, with 9 bases between them. The CDR3 consists of 14 residues. Germline V gene sequence: CDR1 MDHEN, CDR2 SYDVKM. The CDR3 here is CASKGGPTNEKLFF. Here the CDR3 DNA reads TGTGCCAGCAAGGGGGGGCCAACTAATGAAAAACTGTTTTTT.

The chain is built from TRBV6-5 and TRBJ2-7, with TRBD1 matching over 10 bases. The CDR3 is 14 residues long. Germline V gene lookup returns CDR1 MNHEY and CDR2 SVGAGI. Unmatched junction bases numbered 5, after V lost 6 bases and J lost 3 bases. CDR3 DNA sequence: TGTGCCAGCAGATCCCGGGACAGGGGCTACGAGCAGTACTTC. Protein sequence: CASRSRDRGYEQYF.

This rearrangement joins TRBV19 to TRBJ1-5; D remains ambiguous. Trimming stripped 4 bases from V and 4 bases from J, with 11 bases between. Germline V CDR1 and CDR2: LNHDA, SQIVND (reference sequence). This CDR3 has 14 residues. The CDR3 DNA is TGTGCCAGTAGTAGCGAAGGGTCTAATCAGCCCCAGCATTTT. Amino acid sequence: CASSSEGSNQPQHF.

The V gene is TRBV27, the J gene TRBJ2-1; 8 bases align to TRBD2. The ends lost 2 bases at V and 8 bases at J; junction bases unmatched: 5. Germline CDR1 reads MNHEY; CDR2 reads SMNVEV (reference sequence). The CDR3 consists of 14 residues. The CDR3 loop is CASSLPGGLHEQFF. Written as DNA, the CDR3 is TGTGCCAGCAGTTTACCGGGGGGGCTCCATGAGCAGTTCTTC.

This chain uses TRBV7-8 with TRBJ2-1; the match to TRBD2 covers 9 bases. Germline-derived CDR1 and CDR2 are SGHVS and FQNEAQ. Trimming took 5 bases from V and 6 from J; bases not matched to a gene: 8. The CDR3 is 15 amino acids. This CDR3 reads CASSPRRGGLNEQFF. CDR3 sequence (DNA): TGTGCCAGCAGCCCCCGGCGGGGGGGCCTCAATGAGCAGTTCTTC.

This rearrangement joins TRBV9 to TRBJ1-1, with TRBD1 matching over 7 bases. The CDR3 consists of 13 residues. The germline gives CDR1 SGDLS, CDR2 YYNGEE. J was trimmed by 3 bases and V by 4 bases; bases with no gene match: 3. CDR3 sequence: CASSRGLDTEAFF. As DNA, the CDR3 is TGTGCCAGCAGCAGGGGGCTTGACACTGAAGCTTTCTTT.

The chain joins TRBV29-1 to TRBJ1-2; TRBD1 is a possible D gene (6 bases). The CDR3 spans 13 residues. The germline V and J ends were trimmed by 3 bases and 6 bases, with 14 bases remaining between them. CDR1 is SQVTM, CDR2 ANQGSEA, per germline. The CDR3, as DNA: TGCAGCGTTGACAGCCAGGGGAATAATGGCTACACCTTC. This encodes CSVDSQGNNGYTF.

In nucleotides, the CDR3 is TGTGCCAGCAGTGAAGCGGGGCAGGGTGCCAACTATGGCTACACCTTC. As protein: CASSEAGQGANYGYTF. The V gene is TRBV2, the J gene TRBJ1-2, with a tentative D call TRBD1 (5 bases). V lost 0 bases to trimming and J lost 2 bases, with 13 bases between them. There are 16 residues in the CDR3. Per the germline V gene, CDR1 is SNHLY and CDR2 is FYNNEI.

The CDR3 protein is CASSYGGTSYEQYF. The CDR3 DNA reads TGTGCCAGCAGTTACGGGGGCACCTCCTACGAGCAGTACTTC. The chain has TRBV6-5 and TRBJ2-7; D might be TRBD1 (6 bases). The V end was cut by 2 bases, the J end by 0 bases, with 8 bases between. The CDR3 runs to 14 residues. CDR1 is MNHEY and CDR2 is SVGAGI in the germline V gene.

V usage is TRBV6-6 and J usage is TRBJ2-3; D not resolved. V gave up 10 bases and J gave up 2 bases, with 16 bases separating them. CDR3 length equals 14 residues. CDR1 and CDR2 from the germline V gene are MNHNY and SVGAGI (reference sequence). Here the CDR3 DNA reads TGTGCCATCCTGGGCCCGGCCTTCACAGATACGCAGTATTTT. Encoded protein: CAILGPAFTDTQYF.

The chain uses TRBV4-3 and TRBJ2-7; unclear D gene. Between the trimmed V and J ends, which lost 0 bases and 0 bases, there was a span of 9 bases. Per germline, CDR1 LGHNA and CDR2 YSLEER. The CDR3 loop spans 15 amino acids. CDR3 sequence reads: CASSQDYRSSYEQYF. The CDR3 DNA reads TGCGCCAGCAGCCAAGATTATCGCTCCTCCTACGAGCAGTACTTC.

The V call is TRBV27, the J call TRBJ1-2; TRBD1 is a possible D gene (6 bases). Deletions cut 2 bases from V and 5 bases from J, with 9 bases between. CDR3 length: 13 amino acids. Germline CDR1 and CDR2: MNHEY and SMNVEV (reference sequence). CDR3 residues: CASSLGGVYGYTF. The CDR3 DNA is TGTGCCAGCAGTTTAGGGGGCGTGTATGGCTACACCTTC.

This chain joins TRBV6-6 and TRBJ1-4; 9 bases are shared with TRBD1. J gave up 7 bases and V 6 bases, and 6 bases lay outside the gene matches. The germline V gene encodes CDR1 MNHNY and CDR2 SVGAGI (reference sequence). This CDR3 has 14 residues. The CDR3 DNA is TGTGCCAGCAGCCCGGGACAGGGAAGTGAAAAACTGTTTTTT. Protein: CASSPGQGSEKLFF.